The 15 T cell receptor beta chains listed next were all sequenced from one sample in a study of shared clonotypes between healthy human individuals. The protocol was immunoSEQ multiplex PCR, while the TCRdb copy is restricted to in-frame clones and leaves out a portion. The data show a few hundred thousand clones, with roughly 91% seen just once and under 20% held by the top ten. Sequenced material: memory CD8+ T cells sorted from blood. Subset here: CD45RO+ cells pooled with CCR7-negative TemRA cells. These receptors were collected from a man in his late teens or twenties in good health.

This chain connects TRBV28 to TRBJ1-1; 8 bases line up with TRBD1. The V gene end was trimmed by 8 bases and the J gene end by 2 bases; junction bases not matched to a gene: 10. Per the germline V gene, CDR1 is MDHEN and CDR2 is SYDVKM. This CDR3 comprises 15 residues. Written as DNA, the CDR3 is TGTGCCAGCGGGGGTCGCAGGGGGCGAAACACTGAAGCTTTCTTT. Amino acid sequence: CASGGRRGRNTEAFF.

The V call is TRBV6-5, the J call TRBJ1-2, with D possibly TRBD1 on 5 matching bases. Per the germline V gene, CDR1 is MNHEY and CDR2 is SVGAGI. The length of the CDR3 is 15 residues. Trimming took off 0 bases at V and 2 bases at J, with 10 bases between the two ends. CDR3 coding DNA: TGTGCCAGCAGTTACTCTTCACAGGCAAACTATGGCTACACCTTC. Encoded protein: CASSYSSQANYGYTF.

Note on this clone: The same CDR3 can be traced to other DNA sequences in this sample. This sequence joins TRBV9 and TRBJ2-7, with 10 bases fitting TRBD2. The CDR3 has 15 residues. Germline lookup yields CDR1 SGDLS and CDR2 YYNGEE. With V trimmed by 4 bases and J by 1 base, 5 bases remained unmatched. The CDR3 loop reads CASSPTSGVSYEQYF. CDR3 coding DNA: TGTGCCAGCAGCCCCACTAGCGGGGTGTCCTACGAGCAGTACTTC.

The chain has TRBV9 and TRBJ2-7; 11 nucleotides agree with TRBD1. V shed 2 bases, J shed 5 bases, and the junction held 6 bases outside the gene matches. The CDR3 length is 15 residues. Germline CDR1 and CDR2: SGDLS and YYNGEE. The CDR3 reads CASSVTGTGGDEQYF. CDR3 DNA sequence: TGTGCCAGCAGCGTGACCGGGACAGGGGGTGACGAGCAGTACTTC.

The rearrangement joins TRBV13 to TRBJ2-7; 8 bases fit TRBD1. The CDR3 has 18 residues. After removal of 3 bases from V and 11 bases from J, the junction contained 24 bases not matched to a gene. Germline assignment: CDR1 PRHDT and CDR2 FYEKMQ (reference sequence). This chain's CDR3 is CASSFNLWWTSLDRAKYF. The CDR3 DNA is TGTGCCAGCAGCTTTAACCTCTGGTGGACTTCTTTGGACAGGGCGAAGTACTTC.

This clone was detected only a few times. The chain has TRBV4-1 and TRBJ1-1, with a weak D call TRBD1 (6 bases). Trimming removed 2 bases at V and 1 base at J, with 17 bases between. The germline CDR1 and CDR2 sequences are MGHRA and YSYEKL. CDR3 size: 17 residues. CDR3 nucleotide sequence: TGCGCCAGCAGCCAACCTTCGTGGGGGCTGGGGAACACTGAAGCTTTCTTT. This codes for CASSQPSWGLGNTEAFF.

The rearrangement joins TRBV5-1 to TRBJ2-5; TRBD2 matches 8 bases. Trimming at V came to 4 bases and at J to 0 bases, leaving 5 bases not matched to a gene. The CDR3 loop spans 15 amino acids. Looked up from germline, CDR1 is SGHRS and CDR2 is YFSETQ. This CDR3 is CASSAGGRYQETQYF. Written as DNA, the CDR3 is TGCGCCAGCAGCGCGGGGGGCAGGTACCAAGAGACCCAGTACTTC.

The chain employs TRBV10-2 and TRBJ1-1; unclear D gene. This CDR3 comprises 12 residues. Trimming took off 8 bases at V and 3 bases at J, with 10 bases between the two ends. Per germline, CDR1 WSHSY and CDR2 SAAADI. Written as DNA, the CDR3 is TGCGCCAGCCGGGCGCGGGACACTGAAGCTTTCTTT. This gives the protein CASRARDTEAFF.

V gene TRBV6-5 combines with J gene TRBJ1-1; D ambiguous. Germline V gene sequence: CDR1 MNHEY, CDR2 SVGAGI. There are 13 residues in the CDR3. Trimming shortened V by 0 bases and J by 0 bases, and 2 bases separated the two germline ends. CDR3 region: CASSYSLNTEAFF. The CDR3 DNA sequence: TGTGCCAGCAGTTACTCCTTGAACACTGAAGCTTTCTTT.

J is TRBJ1-6 and V is TRBV27; TRBD1 matches 7 bases. Trimming took 5 bases from V and 9 from J; bases not matched to a gene: 7. The CDR3 loop spans 14 amino acids. Germline V lookup: CDR1 MNHEY, CDR2 SMNVEV (reference sequence). The CDR3 coding sequence is TGTGCCAGCAGTCCCTGGGACAGACCTTCACCCCTCCACTTT. This gives the protein CASSPWDRPSPLHF.

This chain joins TRBV13 and TRBJ2-3; 11 bases agree with TRBD1. The trim removed 4 bases at V and 3 bases at J, leaving 6 bases unmatched. The CDR3 extends over 16 amino acids. Germline CDR1 PRHDT, CDR2 FYEKMQ (reference sequence). CDR3: CASSSEDRGRTDTQYF. The CDR3 DNA reads TGTGCCAGCAGCTCCGAGGACAGGGGGCGGACAGATACGCAGTATTTT.

The chain employs TRBV7-9 and TRBJ1-4, with unresolved D. This CDR3 spans 14 amino acids. Per germline, CDR1 SEHNR and CDR2 FQNEAQ (reference sequence). The V gene lost 5 bases and the J gene lost 6 bases, with 13 bases spanning the gap. The CDR3 loop reads CASSPAGADEKLFF. The CDR3, as DNA: TGTGCCAGCAGCCCCGCGGGCGCCGATGAAAAACTGTTTTTT. The complete variable domain, with remaining parts taken from reference TRBV7-9 and TRBJ1-4, reads DTGVSQNPRHKITKRGQNVTFRCDPISEHNRLYWYRQTLGQGPEFLTYFQNEAQLEKSRLLSDRFSAERPKGSFSTLEIQRTEQGDSAMYLCASSPAGADEKLFFGSGTQLSVL.

The V gene is TRBV14, the J gene TRBJ1-2; 10 nucleotides align to TRBD1. CDR1 is SGHDN, CDR2 FVKESK, per germline. J lost 4 bases, V lost 0 bases, and 5 bases had no gene match. This CDR3 region has 16 residues. CDR3 nucleotide sequence: TGTGCCAGCAGCCAAGACCCGACAGGGGGCGGCTATGGCTACACCTTC. This encodes CASSQDPTGGGYGYTF.

This clone was seen once. The V and J genes are TRBV6-5 and TRBJ1-1; 9 bases align to TRBD1. Germline CDR1 and CDR2: MNHEY and SVGAGI. V gave up 6 bases and J gave up 4 bases; unmatched junction bases: 9. This CDR3 is 15 amino acids long. The CDR3 is CASSPGTGFSTEAFF. DNA for the CDR3: TGTGCCAGCAGCCCCGGGACAGGGTTTAGCACTGAAGCTTTCTTT.

The chain links TRBV6-1 to TRBJ2-1, with TRBD2 matching over 13 bases. This CDR3 has 15 amino acids. Germline-derived CDR1 and CDR2 are MNHNS and SASEGT. V gave up 6 bases and J gave up 8 bases; unmatched junction bases: 7. The chain's CDR3 is CASRTGTSGTDEQFF. CDR3 in DNA: TGTGCCAGCAGGACCGGGACTAGCGGGACGGATGAGCAGTTCTTC.